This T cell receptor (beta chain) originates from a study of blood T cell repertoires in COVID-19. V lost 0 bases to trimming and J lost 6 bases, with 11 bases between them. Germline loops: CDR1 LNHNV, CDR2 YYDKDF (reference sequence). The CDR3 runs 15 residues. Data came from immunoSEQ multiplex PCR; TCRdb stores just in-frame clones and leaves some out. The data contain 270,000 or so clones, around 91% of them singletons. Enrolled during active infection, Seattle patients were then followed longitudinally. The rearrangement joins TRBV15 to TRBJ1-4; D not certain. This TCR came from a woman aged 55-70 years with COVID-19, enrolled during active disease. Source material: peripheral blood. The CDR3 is CATSRDGGADEKLFF. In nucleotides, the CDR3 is TGTGCCACCAGCAGAGATGGCGGCGCAGATGAAAAACTGTTTTTT.